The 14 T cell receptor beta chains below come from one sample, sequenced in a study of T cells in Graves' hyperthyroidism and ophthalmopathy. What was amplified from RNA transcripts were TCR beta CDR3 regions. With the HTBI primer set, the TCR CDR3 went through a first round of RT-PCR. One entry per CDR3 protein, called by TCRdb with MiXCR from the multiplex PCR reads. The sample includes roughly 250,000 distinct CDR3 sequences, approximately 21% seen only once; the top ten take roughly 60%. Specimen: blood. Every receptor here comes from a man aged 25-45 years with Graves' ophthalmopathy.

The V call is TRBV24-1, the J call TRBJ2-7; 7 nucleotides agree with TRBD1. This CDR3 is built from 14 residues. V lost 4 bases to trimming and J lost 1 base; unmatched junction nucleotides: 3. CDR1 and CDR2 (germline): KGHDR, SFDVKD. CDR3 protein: CATSDPGQSYEQYF. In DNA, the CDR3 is TGTGCCACCAGTGACCCGGGACAGTCCTACGAGCAGTACTTC.

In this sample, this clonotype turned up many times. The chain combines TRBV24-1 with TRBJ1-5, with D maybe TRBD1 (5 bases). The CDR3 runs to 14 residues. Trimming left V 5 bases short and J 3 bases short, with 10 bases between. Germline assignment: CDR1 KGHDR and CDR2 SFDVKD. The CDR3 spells CATSAWGVNQPQHF. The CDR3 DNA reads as TGTGCCACCAGTGCCTGGGGGGTCAATCAGCCCCAGCATTTT.

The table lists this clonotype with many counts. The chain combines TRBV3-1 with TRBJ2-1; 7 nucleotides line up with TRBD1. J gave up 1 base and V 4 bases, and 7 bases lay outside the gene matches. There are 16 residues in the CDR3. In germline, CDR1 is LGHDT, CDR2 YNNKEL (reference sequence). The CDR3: CASSRPGQWSYNEQFF. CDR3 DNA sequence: TGTGCCAGCAGCCGGCCGGGACAGTGGTCCTACAATGAGCAGTTCTTC.

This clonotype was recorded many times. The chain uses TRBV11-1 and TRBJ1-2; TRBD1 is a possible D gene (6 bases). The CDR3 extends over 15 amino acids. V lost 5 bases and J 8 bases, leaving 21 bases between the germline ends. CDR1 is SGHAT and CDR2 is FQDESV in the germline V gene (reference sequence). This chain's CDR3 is CASSKQGHPGQGYTF. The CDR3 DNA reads TGTGCCAGCAGCAAACAGGGACACCCAGGGCAAGGCTACACCTTC.

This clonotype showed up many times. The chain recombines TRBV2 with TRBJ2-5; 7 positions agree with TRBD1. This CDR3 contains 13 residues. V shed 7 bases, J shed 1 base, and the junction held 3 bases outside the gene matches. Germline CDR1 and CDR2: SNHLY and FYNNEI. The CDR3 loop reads CASMGQIQETQYF. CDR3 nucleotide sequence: TGTGCCAGCATGGGACAGATCCAAGAGACCCAGTACTTC.

The CDR3 DNA sequence: TGTGCCAGCAGTGGTACCCCGGGACAGGGGAACTACAATGAGCAGTTCTTC. It specifies CASSGTPGQGNYNEQFF. V and J are TRBV2 and TRBJ2-1, with 10 bases lining up with TRBD1. Germline-derived CDR1 and CDR2 are SNHLY and FYNNEI. The J segment lost 3 bases and the V segment lost 4 bases, leaving 9 bases of the junction unmatched. CDR3 size: 17 residues.

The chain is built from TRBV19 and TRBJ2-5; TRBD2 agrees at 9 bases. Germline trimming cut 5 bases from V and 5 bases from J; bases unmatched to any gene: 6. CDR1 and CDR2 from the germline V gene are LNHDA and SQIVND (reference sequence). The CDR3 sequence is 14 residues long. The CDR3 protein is CASSVPAGGETQYF. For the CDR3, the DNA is TGTGCCAGTAGTGTACCCGCGGGGGGGGAGACCCAGTACTTC.

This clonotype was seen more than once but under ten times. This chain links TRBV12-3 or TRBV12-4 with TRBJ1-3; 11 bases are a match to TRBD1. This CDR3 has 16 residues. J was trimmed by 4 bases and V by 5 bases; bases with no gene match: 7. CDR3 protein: CASSLRTGGGGNTIYF. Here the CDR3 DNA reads TGTGCCAGCAGTCTTAGGACAGGGGGCGGGGGAAACACCATATATTTT.

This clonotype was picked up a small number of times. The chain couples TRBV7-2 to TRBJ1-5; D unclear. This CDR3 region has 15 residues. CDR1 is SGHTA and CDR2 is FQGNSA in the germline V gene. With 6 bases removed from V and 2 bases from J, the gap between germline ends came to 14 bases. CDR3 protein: CASRTGVMGNQPQHF. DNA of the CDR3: TGTGCCAGCAGGACTGGGGTCATGGGCAATCAGCCCCAGCATTTT.

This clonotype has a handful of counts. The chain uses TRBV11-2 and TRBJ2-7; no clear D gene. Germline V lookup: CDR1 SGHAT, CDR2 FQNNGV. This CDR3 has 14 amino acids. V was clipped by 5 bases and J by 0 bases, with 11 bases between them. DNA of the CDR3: TGTGCCAGCAGCACAGCAGAGAGCTCCTACGAGCAGTACTTC. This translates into CASSTAESSYEQYF.

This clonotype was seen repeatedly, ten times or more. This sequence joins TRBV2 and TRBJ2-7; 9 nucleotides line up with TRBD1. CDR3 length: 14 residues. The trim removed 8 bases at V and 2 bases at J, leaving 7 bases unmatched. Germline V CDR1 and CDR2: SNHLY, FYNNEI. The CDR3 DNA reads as TGTGCCAGCCTAGAGGACAGGGGCCCCTACGAGCAGTACTTC. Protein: CASLEDRGPYEQYF.

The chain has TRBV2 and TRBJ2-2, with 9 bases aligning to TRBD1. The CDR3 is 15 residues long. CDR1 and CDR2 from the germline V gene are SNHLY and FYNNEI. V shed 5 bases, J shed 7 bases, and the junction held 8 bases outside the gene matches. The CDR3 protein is CASSPQGARVGELFF. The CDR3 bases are TGTGCCAGCAGTCCACAGGGGGCCAGAGTCGGGGAGCTGTTTTTT.

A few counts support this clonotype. DNA of the CDR3: TGTGCCAGCAGCCCGCGGACTAGCGGGAAAGGGAATGAGCAGTTCTTC. This encodes CASSPRTSGKGNEQFF. The gene calls are TRBV7-2 and TRBJ2-1; 12 bases agree with TRBD2. The ends lost 5 bases at V and 7 bases at J; junction bases unmatched: 9. Germline CDR1 is SGHTA and CDR2 is FQGNSA. The CDR3 is 16 residues long. The whole variable domain, remainder taken from reference TRBV7-2 and TRBJ2-1, is GAGVSQSPSNKVTEKGKDVELRCDPISGHTALYWYRQSLGQGLEFLIYFQGNSAPDKSGLPSDRFSAERTGGSVSTLTIQRTQQEDSAVYLCASSPRTSGKGNEQFFGPGTRLTVL.

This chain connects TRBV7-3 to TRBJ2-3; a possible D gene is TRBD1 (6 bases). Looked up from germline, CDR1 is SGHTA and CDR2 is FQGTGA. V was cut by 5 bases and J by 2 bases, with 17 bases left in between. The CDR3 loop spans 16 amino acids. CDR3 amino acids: CASSLSPGQATDTQYF. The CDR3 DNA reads TGTGCCAGCAGCCTATCGCCGGGACAAGCCACAGATACGCAGTATTTT.